The clone carrying this T cell receptor beta chain was detected only a few times. The target antigen is unknown. The sample comes from a study of beta chain features in type 1 diabetes. Notes on the study in general: There was a possibility that cDNA sequencing over-represented cells with high TCR expression.

The authors reverse transcribed all of the isolated RNA, so sequencing captured expressed TCRB transcripts. The table came from immunoSEQ multiplex PCR; TCRdb's copy has only in-frame clones and leaves some out. The table lists 450,000 to 600,000 clones, approximately 31% of them singletons. V lost 2 bases to trimming and J lost 2 bases; unmatched junction nucleotides: 7. Germline-derived CDR1 and CDR2 are PRHDT and FYEKMQ (reference sequence). The CDR3 is 18 amino acids. This receptor was taken from a man younger than 30 in good health. The source material was naive CD4+ T cells from blood. V and J are TRBV13 and TRBJ2-3, with TRBD2 matching over 13 bases. This CDR3 reads CASSLNRLAGGVTDTQYF. CDR3 nucleotide sequence: TGTGCCAGCAGCTTAAATCGACTAGCGGGAGGCGTCACAGATACGCAGTATTTT.